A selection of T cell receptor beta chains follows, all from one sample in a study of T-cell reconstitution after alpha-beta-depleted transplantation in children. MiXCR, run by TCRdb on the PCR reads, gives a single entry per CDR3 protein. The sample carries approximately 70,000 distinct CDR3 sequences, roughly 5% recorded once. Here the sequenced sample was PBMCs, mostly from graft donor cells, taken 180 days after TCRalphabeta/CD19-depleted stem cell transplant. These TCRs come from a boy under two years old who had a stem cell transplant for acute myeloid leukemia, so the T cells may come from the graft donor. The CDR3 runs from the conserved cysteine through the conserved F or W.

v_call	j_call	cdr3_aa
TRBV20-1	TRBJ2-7	CSARDIIRDMKRPYEQYF
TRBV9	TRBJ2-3	CASSVPRTGGASDTQYF
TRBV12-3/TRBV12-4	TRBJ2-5	CASSLNQETQYF
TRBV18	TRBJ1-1	CASSPLVRAGLAEAFF
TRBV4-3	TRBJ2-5	CASSQDRDRLQETQYF
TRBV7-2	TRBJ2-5	CASSVTVGGGGETQYF
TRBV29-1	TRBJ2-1	CSVEGGPGSYNEQFF
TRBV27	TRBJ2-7	CASSSRTGAYYEQYF
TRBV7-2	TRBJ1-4	CASSLAGTVRSNEKLFF
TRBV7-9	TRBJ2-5	CASSFSEDRGETQYF
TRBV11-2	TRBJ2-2	CASSRQLSTGELFF
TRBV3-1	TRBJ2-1	CASSQAFEQFF
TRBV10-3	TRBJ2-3	CAISRPGLAGGTDTQYF
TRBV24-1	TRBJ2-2	CATSEQGNTGELFF
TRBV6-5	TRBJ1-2	CASTRGYGYTF
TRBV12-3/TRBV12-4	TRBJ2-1	CASSLVGGLTYNEQFF
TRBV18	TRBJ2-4	CASSPLTGPKNIQYF
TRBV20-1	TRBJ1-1	CSADIQVLTEAFF
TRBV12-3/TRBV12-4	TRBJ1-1	CASITGQVPFMNTEAFF
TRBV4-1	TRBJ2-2	CASSQVPPNTGELFF
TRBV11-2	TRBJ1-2	CASSLEASRERGYGYTF
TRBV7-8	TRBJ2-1	CASSSLPWGPSSYNEQFF
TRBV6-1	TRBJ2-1	CASSDGPTYNEQFF
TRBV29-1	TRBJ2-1	CSGLLAAWGDEQFF
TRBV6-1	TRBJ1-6	CASSDGQGRSPLHF
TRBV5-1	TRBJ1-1	CASSLVTIQNTEAFF
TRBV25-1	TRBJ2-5	CASSEFGQETQYF
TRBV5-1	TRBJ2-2	CASNAGTTGELFF
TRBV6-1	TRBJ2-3	CASMVAGVITDTQYF